This T cell receptor (beta chain) is from a study of cytomegalovirus exposure and HLA in healthy donors. The study's findings and limits: Using the classifier, cytomegalovirus status was reportedly diagnosed with high specificity and sensitivity. According to a subsequent analysis, TCR clusters identified in the first cohort showed a tendency to co-occur across the roughly 120 validation repertoires.

Worth noting for this clone: Antigen unknown.

Sequenced by immunoSEQ multiplex PCR; TCRdb stores in-frame clones only, minus some. The data contain tens of thousands of clones, 94% of them singletons. V lost 1 base to trimming and J lost 5 bases, with 6 bases between them. CDR1 and CDR2 (germline): LNHNV, YYDKDF (reference sequence). The CDR3 is 13 amino acids. The chain joins TRBV15 to TRBJ2-1, with a possible D match to TRBD1 (5 bases). Sequenced sample: PBMCs. This clonotype originated in a woman aged 18-35 years in good health and CMV-seronegative. CDR3 in DNA: TGTGCCACCAGCAGAGGGGGCAACAATGAGCAGTTCTTC. This sequence encodes CATSRGGNNEQFF.